This T cell receptor beta chain was retrieved from a study of CDR3 diversity in severe acne. V shed 8 bases and J shed 4 bases, with 21 bases lying between them. The CDR3 consists of 15 residues. The germline V gene has CDR1 DFQATT and CDR2 SNEGSKA (reference sequence). TCRdb fed the PCR reads into MiXCR, producing one record per CDR3 protein. The repertoire holds approximately 77,000 distinct CDR3 sequences, with around 47% as singletons. In this sample, this clonotype turned up a few times. This TCR came from a male donor with severe acne vulgaris. Input material: blood. The genes are TRBV20-1 and TRBJ2-1; tentative D call: TRBD2 (8 bases). The CDR3 bases are TGCAGTACAGGGGAGGGCCGGGGGGGGTACAATGAGCAGTTCTTC. Its protein product is CSTGEGRGGYNEQFF.